These T cell receptor beta chains were read from a single sample in a study of immune evolution from preneoplasia to lung adenocarcinoma. Assay: immunoSEQ multiplex PCR; the TCRdb copy retains only in-frame clones and omits some. The profile covers approximately 4,500 clones, with over 75% appearing a single time and roughly 8% taken by the ten largest. The specimen was FFPE lung adenocarcinoma in situ tissue. These receptors were obtained from a person aged 60 to 80 with lung adenocarcinoma. Each CDR3 is given with its conserved first and last residue. The order of the fields is clone size, V gene, J gene, D gene, CDR3 protein, CDR3 DNA. The D gene is left open where the match is weak. Not all rows give a size; the values are once, few, many and, for expanded clones, a class.

clone size: once; V gene: TRBV30; J gene: TRBJ2-7; D gene: TRBD1; CDR3 protein: CAWSVPGQGIFEQYF; CDR3 DNA: TGTGCCTGGAGTGTACCGGGACAGGGGATCTTCGAGCAGTACTTC
clone size: -; V gene: TRBV5-1; J gene: TRBJ2-2; D gene: -; CDR3 protein: CASSLDTNTGELFF; CDR3 DNA: TGCGCCAGCAGCTTGGACACAAACACCGGGGAGCTGTTTTTT
clone size: -; V gene: TRBV4-2; J gene: TRBJ1-1; D gene: TRBD1; CDR3 protein: CASSSGTGYTEAFF; CDR3 DNA: TGTGCCAGCAGCTCCGGGACAGGGTACACTGAAGCTTTCTTT
clone size: -; V gene: TRBV4-3; J gene: TRBJ2-6; D gene: -; CDR3 protein: CASSQSSGANVLTF; CDR3 DNA: TGCGCCAGCAGCCAAAGCTCTGGGGCCAACGTCCTGACTTTC
clone size: -; V gene: TRBV9; J gene: TRBJ1-1; D gene: -; CDR3 protein: CASSVDTGLGTEAFF; CDR3 DNA: TGTGCCAGCAGCGTAGATACAGGGTTGGGCACTGAAGCTTTCTTT
clone size: -; V gene: TRBV13; J gene: TRBJ1-1; D gene: -; CDR3 protein: CASSLRGRGTEAFF; CDR3 DNA: TGTGCCAGCAGCTTACGGGGGCGCGGCACTGAAGCTTTCTTT
clone size: -; V gene: TRBV18; J gene: TRBJ2-1; D gene: -; CDR3 protein: CASSPLPGEASYNEQFF; CDR3 DNA: TGTGCCAGCTCACCTCTGCCAGGGGAGGCCTCTTACAATGAGCAGTTCTTC
clone size: -; V gene: TRBV30; J gene: TRBJ1-2; D gene: -; CDR3 protein: CAWSRGGGYTF; CDR3 DNA: TGTGCCTGGAGTCGGGGTGGTGGCTACACCTTC
clone size: -; V gene: TRBV28; J gene: TRBJ2-6; D gene: -; CDR3 protein: CASRPRAGRLQLSGANVLTF; CDR3 DNA: TGTGCCAGCAGGCCCAGGGCAGGGCGTCTCCAATTGAGCGGGGCCAACGTCCTGACTTTC
clone size: few; V gene: TRBV7-2; J gene: TRBJ1-5; D gene: -; CDR3 protein: CASSFAGILDQPQHF; CDR3 DNA: TGTGCCAGCAGCTTCGCAGGGATTCTCGATCAGCCCCAGCATTTT